The 20 T cell receptor beta chains below all came from one sample that was sequenced in a study of regulatory T cells in long-lasting Graves disease. HTBI primers from iRepertoire and Arm-PCR of CDR3 regions yielded the TCR beta libraries. TCRdb analysed the multiplex PCR reads with MiXCR anew, one entry per CDR3 protein. The sample contains roughly 400,000 distinct CDR3 sequences, about a sixth of which appear only once. Described time point: newly diagnosed GD, antithyroid drugs for less than 3 months. TCR sequences were obtained from RNA taken from PBMCs. In addition, the sample was reused for a study of T cells in Graves' hyperthyroidism and ophthalmopathy.

This specimen consisted of peripheral blood mononuclear cells (PBMCs), obtained at new diagnosis, from a patient treated with antithyroid drugs. These receptors were collected from a woman under 30 with Graves disease.

CDR3: CASTEGATSTDTQYF. CDR3 in DNA: TGTGCCAGCACGGAGGGCGCTACTAGCACAGATACGCAGTATTTT. The V and J genes are TRBV12-3 or TRBV12-4 and TRBJ2-3; maybe TRBD2 (6 bases). The CDR3 loop spans 15 amino acids. Between the trimmed V and J ends, which lost 7 bases and 0 bases, there was a span of 14 bases.

The sample holds a few counts of this clonotype. The J gene is TRBJ1-4, the V gene TRBV7-9, with D hard to call. CDR1 and CDR2 from the germline V gene are SEHNR and FQNEAQ (reference sequence). Trimming removed 5 bases from V and 3 bases from J, with 10 bases in between. The CDR3 contains 14 residues. The CDR3 sequence is CASSMPGANEKLFF. Written as DNA, the CDR3 is TGTGCCAGCAGCATGCCCGGGGCTAATGAAAAACTGTTTTTT.

This clonotype was found a few times. The J gene is TRBJ1-4, the V gene TRBV20-1; D might be TRBD1 (5 bases). From germline, CDR1 is DFQATT and CDR2 SNEGSKA (reference sequence). The CDR3 extends over 13 amino acids. Trimming removed 6 bases from V and 6 bases from J, with 14 bases in between. The chain's CDR3 is CSAAGDGDEKLFF. CDR3 DNA sequence: TGCAGTGCGGCGGGGGACGGGGATGAAAAACTGTTTTTT.

This clonotype was counted only a few times. The chain couples TRBV3-1 to TRBJ1-6, with D maybe TRBD1 (5 bases). The CDR3 extends over 15 amino acids. The V end lost 5 bases, the J end lost 10 bases, and 18 bases lay between the germline ends. Germline V gene data show CDR1 as LGHDT and CDR2 as YNNKEL (reference sequence). The CDR3 bases are TGTGCCAGCAGCTTAAGGGGCCTAGAACCATCACCCCTCCACTTT. It specifies CASSLRGLEPSPLHF.

The rearrangement joins TRBV24-1 to TRBJ2-7; TRBD2 is a possible D gene (6 bases). V shed 5 bases and J shed 0 bases, with 19 bases lying between them. The CDR3 has 17 residues. The germline gives CDR1 KGHDR, CDR2 SFDVKD. The CDR3 protein is CATSVGGRDGTSYEQYF. The CDR3 bases are TGTGCCACCAGTGTGGGGGGTAGAGACGGAACCTCCTACGAGCAGTACTTC.

This clonotype was detected ten times or more. The gene calls are TRBV9 and TRBJ2-5; D perhaps matches TRBD2 (6 bases). The length of the CDR3 is 13 residues. Germline assignment: CDR1 SGDLS and CDR2 YYNGEE. Trimming shortened V by 0 bases and J by 5 bases, and 8 bases separated the two germline ends. The CDR3: CASSVVEGETQYF. The CDR3 DNA follows: TGTGCCAGCAGCGTAGTGGAGGGGGAGACCCAGTACTTC.

This chain uses TRBV5-1 with TRBJ2-2; tentatively, D is TRBD1 (6 bases). With 1 base removed from V and 0 bases from J, the gap between germline ends came to 7 bases. The V gene's germline CDR1 is SGHRS and CDR2 YFSETQ. The CDR3 is 15 amino acids. CDR3 sequence: CASSLQGSNTGELFF. CDR3 coding DNA: TGCGCCAGCAGCTTGCAGGGGTCGAACACCGGGGAGCTGTTTTTT.

This clonotype has a count of ten or more. The V call is TRBV29-1, the J call TRBJ2-7; TRBD2 matches at 7 bases. The V and J ends lost 7 bases and 4 bases, in that order; junction bases with no gene match: 7. The V gene's germline CDR1 is SQVTM and CDR2 ANQGSEA. This CDR3 comprises 12 residues. The CDR3 DNA reads TGCAGCGCCAAGACTAGCTGGTACGAGCAGTACTTC. Protein product: CSAKTSWYEQYF.

There are a few counts of this clonotype. This chain connects TRBV20-1 to TRBJ2-4; 7 bases are shared with TRBD1. Germline trimming cut 6 bases from V and 5 bases from J; bases unmatched to any gene: 13. This CDR3 spans 15 amino acids. CDR1 DFQATT and CDR2 SNEGSKA come from the germline V gene (reference sequence). CDR3 loop: CSAGDSHFGENIQYF. In nucleotides, the CDR3 is TGCAGTGCGGGGGACAGCCATTTTGGGGAAAACATTCAGTACTTC.

This clonotype showed up many times. The V and J genes are TRBV7-9 and TRBJ1-2, with D perhaps matching TRBD1 (6 bases). V was shortened by 5 bases and J by 3 bases, with 16 bases between the two germline ends. CDR1 is SEHNR and CDR2 is FQNEAQ in the germline V gene (reference sequence). This CDR3 is built from 15 residues. CDR3 sequence (DNA): TGTGCCAGCAGCCTACAAGCGGACAGATACTATGGCTACACCTTC. This translates into CASSLQADRYYGYTF.

This clonotype was counted many times. CDR3 in DNA: TGTGCCAGCACCGGGACTAGCGGGAGGGAAGAGACCCAGTACTTC. Protein sequence: CASTGTSGREETQYF. The V call is TRBV12-3 or TRBV12-4, the J call TRBJ2-5, with 16 positions matching TRBD2. The J segment lost 3 bases and the V segment lost 7 bases, leaving 2 bases of the junction unmatched. The CDR3 extends over 15 amino acids.

This clonotype was counted ten times or more. The rearrangement joins TRBV27 to TRBJ2-3; D possibly corresponds to TRBD2 (6 bases). V gave up 0 bases and J gave up 3 bases, with 10 bases separating them. Germline CDR1 is MNHEY and CDR2 is SMNVEV (reference sequence). This CDR3 is 15 amino acids long. CDR3 amino acids: CASSLSRERTDTQYF. For the CDR3, the DNA is TGTGCCAGCAGTTTATCTCGGGAGCGGACAGATACGCAGTATTTT.

Ten or more counts support this clonotype. This rearrangement joins TRBV6-5 to TRBJ2-3, with D maybe TRBD2 (5 bases). The CDR3 is 14 residues long. The ends were cut back, 2 bases at V and 2 bases at J, with 8 bases in the middle. CDR1 and CDR2 from the germline V gene are MNHEY and SVGAGI. The CDR3 loop is CASSYERYTDTQYF. CDR3 DNA: TGTGCCAGCAGTTACGAGCGGTACACAGATACGCAGTATTTT.

This clonotype was picked up many times. The chain recombines TRBV27 with TRBJ2-7, with 8 nucleotides matching TRBD1. The CDR3 is made up of 14 amino acids. Trimming removed 5 bases from V and 5 bases from J; junction bases left unmatched: 8. Germline values: CDR1 MNHEY, CDR2 SMNVEV (reference sequence). The CDR3 loop is CASSLTSGGNEQYF. The CDR3 nucleotides read TGTGCCAGCAGTCTCACCTCAGGGGGCAACGAGCAGTACTTC.

This clonotype occurred a few times. The junction departs from germline at one end; a sequencing error may be responsible. The chain couples TRBV10-3 to TRBJ2-7; D unclear. This CDR3 is 16 amino acids long. Germline loops: CDR1 ENHRY, CDR2 SYGVKD. The CDR3 coding sequence is TGTGCCAGCAGTTCCATTTACTTCCCAAATTTGTACGAGCAGTACTTC. Its translation: CASSSIYFPNLYEQYF.

The chain couples TRBV2 to TRBJ2-3; TRBD2 agrees at 7 bases. The germline V gene has CDR1 SNHLY and CDR2 FYNNEI. Losses at the gene ends were 6 bases for V and 2 bases for J; bases not matched to a gene: 5. The CDR3 sequence is 14 residues long. CDR3 sequence (DNA): TGTGCCAGCAGAGCTAGCGGATTCACAGATACGCAGTATTTT. This encodes CASRASGFTDTQYF.

There are a few counts of this clonotype. The genes are TRBV9 and TRBJ2-1; TRBD2 aligns across 8 bases. The CDR3 totals 15 residues. Per germline, CDR1 SGDLS and CDR2 YYNGEE. V lost 0 bases and J lost 9; bases outside the gene matches: 8. Here the CDR3 DNA reads TGTGCCAGCAGCGTAGATGGCGGGAGGTATACTGAGCAGTTCTTC. Its protein is CASSVDGGRYTEQFF. Full variable domain (rest looked up from reference TRBV9 and TRBJ2-1): DSGVTQTPKHLITATGQRVTLRCSPRSGDLSVYWYQQSLDQGLQFLIQYYNGEERAKGNILERFSAQQFPDLHSELNLSSLELGDSALYFCASSVDGGRYTEQFFGPGTRLTVL.

This clonotype was observed a handful of times. The genes are TRBV28 and TRBJ1-2, with TRBD1 matching over 9 bases. The CDR3 runs to 14 residues. The junction had 4 bases not matched to a gene; V was cut back by 5 bases and J by 3 bases. The germline V gene encodes CDR1 MDHEN and CDR2 SYDVKM. CDR3 coding DNA: TGTGCCAGCAGTACGGACAGGGGATACTATGGCTACACCTTC. Translation: CASSTDRGYYGYTF.

In this sample, this clonotype turned up many times. This chain joins TRBV11-2 and TRBJ2-4; 13 bases align to TRBD2. Germline V gene data show CDR1 as SGHAT and CDR2 as FQNNGV. The CDR3 totals 16 residues. The junction had 13 bases not matched to a gene; V was cut back by 7 bases and J by 10 bases. Written as DNA, the CDR3 is TGTGCCAGCAACCATATGGAACTAGCGGGAGGGGGGATTCAGTACTTC. Translated: CASNHMELAGGGIQYF.

There are many counts of this clonotype. This sequence joins TRBV6-1 and TRBJ1-1; D remains ambiguous. The germline V and J ends were trimmed by 6 bases and 0 bases, with 5 bases remaining between them. This CDR3 spans 12 amino acids. CDR1 is MNHNS, CDR2 SASEGT, per germline. In DNA, the CDR3 is TGTGCCAGCAGAGTAGTGAACACTGAAGCTTTCTTT. Encoded protein: CASRVVNTEAFF.